The 20 T cell receptor beta chains presented below share a single source sample, sequenced in a study of cytomegalovirus exposure and HLA in healthy donors. Amplification used 60 Vbeta primers and 13 Jbeta primers. TCRdb's copy holds only in-frame clones and misses some; the assay was immunoSEQ multiplex PCR. The sample shows around 86,000 clones, 60% to 80% of them seen only once. The sequenced material came from PBMCs. These receptors came from a female donor in good health and CMV-seronegative.

The CDR3 sequence is CASSLGRTSVDEQFF. The CDR3 nucleotides are TGTGCCAGCAGCTTAGGGAGGACTAGCGTCGATGAGCAGTTCTTC. The chain employs TRBV7-2 and TRBJ2-1; 9 nucleotides align to TRBD2. J lost 8 bases, V lost 1 base, and 6 bases had no gene match. This CDR3 has 15 amino acids. Germline-derived CDR1 and CDR2 are SGHTA and FQGNSA.

This clone was counted a few times. This chain uses TRBV4-3 with TRBJ1-4, with 8 bases fitting TRBD1. The J segment lost 10 bases and the V segment lost 8 bases, leaving 6 bases of the junction unmatched. The CDR3 is 12 amino acids. Germline CDR1 is LGHNA and CDR2 is YSLEER. The CDR3 DNA reads TGCGCCAGCGGACAGGGCCCGGGAAAACTGTTTTTT. Amino acid sequence: CASGQGPGKLFF.

V gene TRBV29-1 combines with J gene TRBJ2-1; 7 bases agree with TRBD2. The CDR3 contains 17 residues. Germline V gene lookup returns CDR1 SQVTM and CDR2 ANQGSEA. V lost 7 bases to trimming and J lost 4 bases; unmatched junction nucleotides: 19. CDR3 bases: TGCAGCGCCACACGGGGGAGCGGGACGGGATCGTACAATGAGCAGTTCTTC. Translating it yields CSATRGSGTGSYNEQFF.

The gene calls are TRBV30 and TRBJ1-5; D not certain. Germline values: CDR1 GTSNPN, CDR2 SVGIG (reference sequence). The CDR3 runs 16 residues. Trimming removed 0 bases from V and 1 base from J, with 13 bases in between. The DNA of the CDR3 is TGTGCCTGGAGTGTACGGGTTGACGGAAGCAATCAGCCCCAGCATTTT. Encoded protein: CAWSVRVDGSNQPQHF.

This clone was recorded once. Here the CDR3 reads CASSLGTSGTYNEQFF. The DNA for the CDR3 is TGTGCCAGCAGCTTGGGGACTAGCGGGACCTACAATGAGCAGTTCTTC. V and J are TRBV5-6 and TRBJ2-1; TRBD2 matches at 12 bases. The CDR3 totals 16 residues. CDR1 is SGHDT and CDR2 is YYEEEE in the germline V gene. Trimming cost V 0 bases and J 2 bases; bases outside gene matches: 0. Full variable domain (rest looked up from reference TRBV5-6 and TRBJ2-1): DAGVTQSPTHLIKTRGQQVTLRCSPKSGHDTVSWYQQALGQGPQFIFQYYEEEERQRGNFPDRFSGHQFPNYSSELNVNALLLGDSALYLCASSLGTSGTYNEQFFGPGTRLTVL.

This clone was seen once. The chain joins TRBV6-4 to TRBJ2-3; 10 bases are shared with TRBD2. Germline CDR1 and CDR2: MRHNA and SNTAGT. The CDR3 sequence is 13 residues long. V gave up 8 bases and J gave up 1 base; unmatched junction bases: 0. The CDR3 spells CASGLAGTDTQYF. The CDR3 DNA follows: TGTGCCAGCGGACTAGCGGGCACAGATACGCAGTATTTT.

The chain uses TRBV19 and TRBJ1-4; D might be TRBD1 (6 bases). This CDR3 contains 14 residues. Looked up from germline, CDR1 is LNHDA and CDR2 is SQIVND (reference sequence). Trimming pared 7 bases from V and 8 bases from J, leaving 17 bases between. In nucleotides, the CDR3 is TGTGCCAGTACCATGACAGGCCAAGGGGAAAAACTGTTTTTT. This encodes CASTMTGQGEKLFF.

V gene TRBV10-1 combines with J gene TRBJ2-7; a possible D gene is TRBD1 (5 bases). V lost 5 bases and J 3 bases, leaving 14 bases between the germline ends. Per the germline V gene, CDR1 is WNHNN and CDR2 is SYGVQD (reference sequence). The CDR3 is made up of 14 amino acids. CDR3 region: CASSRGTAGYEQYF. The DNA for the CDR3 is TGCGCCAGCAGTAGGGGTACAGCCGGCTACGAGCAGTACTTC.

The CDR3 nucleotides are TGCGCCAGCAGCTTAGACAGGGAAACTGGGGCCAACGTCCTGACTTTC. As protein: CASSLDRETGANVLTF. V usage is TRBV5-1 and J usage is TRBJ2-6; 7 positions agree with TRBD1. The CDR3 covers 16 residues. Trimming at V came to 2 bases and at J to 2 bases, leaving 4 bases not matched to a gene. Germline lookup yields CDR1 SGHRS and CDR2 YFSETQ.

The J gene is TRBJ2-7, the V gene TRBV5-4, with D possibly being TRBD2 (5 bases). Germline V gene sequence: CDR1 SGHNT, CDR2 YYREEE (reference sequence). The CDR3 sequence is 14 residues long. V lost 0 bases and J 0 bases, leaving 7 bases between the germline ends. The CDR3 sequence is CASSLEGSSYEQYF. The CDR3 nucleotides read TGTGCCAGCAGCTTGGAAGGGAGCTCCTACGAGCAGTACTTC.

This clone was counted a few times. J is TRBJ1-1 and V is TRBV29-1; 11 positions agree with TRBD1. CDR1 and CDR2 from the germline V gene are SQVTM and ANQGSEA. The length of the CDR3 is 14 residues. J gave up 7 bases and V 2 bases, and 6 bases lay outside the gene matches. CDR3 nucleotide sequence: TGCAGCGTTGAATCCCGGACAGGGGGCTTTGAAGCTTTCTTT. It encodes CSVESRTGGFEAFF.

The chain couples TRBV5-6 to TRBJ2-1; 11 nucleotides align to TRBD1. This CDR3 spans 18 amino acids. The germline CDR1 and CDR2 sequences are SGHDT and YYEEEE. V lost 1 base to trimming and J lost 7 bases; unmatched junction nucleotides: 13. Here the CDR3 DNA reads TGTGCCAGCAGCTTGTGGGTGGGAGGGACAGGGGGACTGAATGAGCAGTTCTTC. It translates to CASSLWVGGTGGLNEQFF.

The chain has TRBV15 and TRBJ1-1; D is ambiguous. V lost 0 bases and J 4 bases, leaving 15 bases between the germline ends. This CDR3 is 16 amino acids long. Germline V gives CDR1 LNHNV, CDR2 YYDKDF (reference sequence). The CDR3 DNA is TGTGCCACCAGCAGAGATGGGAGCAGGTGGGGCACTGAAGCTTTCTTT. Its translation is CATSRDGSRWGTEAFF.

The rearrangement links TRBV28 to TRBJ2-7; weak D call: TRBD2 (5 bases). Germline assignment: CDR1 MDHEN and CDR2 SYDVKM. The V end was cut by 2 bases, the J end by 4 bases, with 6 bases between. CDR3 length: 12 amino acids. CDR3 coding DNA: TGTGCCAGCAGTTTACTAGCATACGAGCAGTACTTC. It is translated as CASSLLAYEQYF.

The CDR3 coding sequence is TGCGCCAGCAGCTTGGGAGGGACAACTGGGGCCAACGTCCTGACTTTC. The encoded protein is CASSLGGTTGANVLTF. The chain is built from TRBV5-1 and TRBJ2-6, with a possible D match to TRBD1 (6 bases). V was clipped by 0 bases and J by 2 bases, with 9 bases between them. Germline V gene sequence: CDR1 SGHRS, CDR2 YFSETQ. The CDR3 is 16 amino acids.

The table lists this clone with a few counts. The genes are TRBV5-1 and TRBJ1-5; TRBD1 is a possible D gene (5 bases). Trimming pared 0 bases from V and 4 bases from J, leaving 11 bases between. This CDR3 region has 15 residues. CDR1 and CDR2 (germline): SGHRS, YFSETQ. CDR3 sequence: CASSLAGTANQPQHF. The CDR3, as DNA: TGCGCCAGCAGCTTGGCCGGGACTGCAAATCAGCCCCAGCATTTT.

This chain joins TRBV4-2 and TRBJ2-2, with 9 bases lining up with TRBD1. The J segment lost 6 bases and the V segment lost 3 bases, leaving 5 bases of the junction unmatched. CDR1 and CDR2 (germline): LGHNA, YNFKEQ. This CDR3 has 15 amino acids. In DNA form, the CDR3 reads TGTGCCAGCAGCCAGGGACAGGGTTTGCCCGGGGAGCTGTTTTTT. It encodes CASSQGQGLPGELFF.

The chain is built from TRBV4-1 and TRBJ1-2; a possible D gene is TRBD1 (6 bases). Trimming left V 4 bases short and J 3 bases short, with 15 bases between. CDR1 and CDR2 (germline): MGHRA, YSYEKL. The CDR3 has 15 residues. The CDR3 loop reads CASSPQVDSHYGYTF. CDR3 coding DNA: TGCGCCAGCAGCCCCCAAGTGGACAGTCACTATGGCTACACCTTC.

The J gene is TRBJ2-1, the V gene TRBV5-1, with 12 bases identical to TRBD2. CDR3 length: 17 residues. CDR1 and CDR2 from the germline V gene are SGHRS and YFSETQ. Trimming took 5 bases from V and 5 from J; bases not matched to a gene: 11. CDR3 in DNA: TGCGCCAGCAGTTTTTATACTACTAGCGGGAGGAACAATGAGCAGTTCTTC. It is translated as CASSFYTTSGRNNEQFF.

To note about this clone: At one of its ends the junction is not consistent with the germline gene, which may arise from a read error. Other DNA sequences of this sample code for an identical CDR3. The rearrangement links TRBV9 to TRBJ1-1; possibly TRBD1 for D (5 bases). Germline V gene lookup returns CDR1 SGDLS and CDR2 YYNGEE. The CDR3 is 14 residues long. CDR3 sequence (DNA): TGTGCCAGCAGCGTAGAGGGGATGAACACTGAAGCCTTCTTT. Its protein is CASSVEGMNTEAFF.